This is a list of T cell receptor beta chains from one sample in a study of cytomegalovirus exposure and HLA in healthy donors. The method was immunoSEQ multiplex PCR; TCRdb's version includes in-frame clones alone and lacks a portion of them. The repertoire includes about 92,000 clones, 84% of them detected once, and 5.5% to 6.5% sits in the top ten. The sequenced sample was PBMCs. Source of these receptors: a woman aged 18-35 years in good health and CMV-seropositive. CDR3s include the opening cysteine and the closing phenylalanine or tryptophan. A D gene is named only where the DNA matches it firmly. Only some rows state a clone size, as once, few, many or a class for expanded clones.

d_gene	v_gene	abundance	len	j_gene	CDR3nt	CDR3aa
NA	TRBV6-5	NA	13	TRBJ2-1	TGTGCCAGCAGAAAGGGGGGGCAGAATGAGCAGTTCTTC	CASRKGGQNEQFF
NA	TRBV6-5	NA	15	TRBJ1-3	TGTGCCAGCAGTTACTCGTATGAGACCCACCGCGGAATATATTTT	CASSYSYETHRGIYF
NA	TRBV6-4	NA	13	TRBJ2-1	TGTGCCAGCAGTGATCGGCAGGGCCATGAGCAGTTCTTC	CASSDRQGHEQFF
TRBD1	TRBV5-1	NA	19	TRBJ2-6	TGCGCCAGCAGCTTGGCGCGACAGGGTATCGACTCTGGGGCCAACGTCCTGACTTTC	CASSLARQGIDSGANVLTF
TRBD2	TRBV5-1	NA	14	TRBJ2-7	TGCGCCAGCAGGCGGACTAGCGGGTTCTACGAGCAGTACTTC	CASRRTSGFYEQYF
TRBD2	TRBV7-9	once	15	TRBJ2-3	TGTGCCAGCAGCCCTACTCTAGCGGGAGCCCGGGCGCAGTATTTT	CASSPTLAGARAQYF
TRBD2	TRBV5-1	NA	15	TRBJ2-7	TGCGCCAGCAGCTTGGCCCCGGGACTAAGCTACGAGCAGTACTTC	CASSLAPGLSYEQYF
NA	TRBV5-1	NA	15	TRBJ2-1	TGCGCCAGCAGACCTGCCCTAGCGTCCAACAATGAGCAGTTCTTC	CASRPALASNNEQFF
NA	TRBV4-1	few	16	TRBJ2-3	TGCGCCAGCAGCCAAGGTAGTAGCGCCCTGGGAGATACGCAGTATTTT	CASSQGSSALGDTQYF
TRBD1	TRBV29-1	NA	14	TRBJ1-2	TGCAGCGCGGTGGGACAGGGGAGCAGCTATGGCTACACCTTC	CSAVGQGSSYGYTF
TRBD1	TRBV6-5	NA	15	TRBJ2-5	TGTGCCAGCAGTTACTCGGGACAGGGGGGGGAGACCCAGTACTTC	CASSYSGQGGETQYF